The source of this TCR beta chain is a study of T cell repertoires in cytomegalovirus infection. TCRdb re-called the reads with MiXCR, one entry per CDR3 protein. The repertoire has approximately 630,000 distinct CDR3 sequences, roughly a quarter of them found once; the top ten carry roughly 8%. V dropped 0 bases and J dropped 5 bases, with 14 bases sitting between them. Germline loops: CDR1 SGHRS, CDR2 YFSETQ. The CDR3 has 15 residues. This clonotype appeared a few times. This chain links TRBV5-1 with TRBJ1-2; possibly TRBD1 for D (5 bases). Input material: CD8+ T cells from PBMCs. This clonotype was obtained from a human donor in good health (CMV status not recorded). Some clones in this sample may be carry-over from other donors' samples. The CDR3 DNA sequence: TGCGCCAGCAGCTTGGGGACGGGGGGAACTTATGGCTACACCTTC. This sequence encodes CASSLGTGGTYGYTF.